The 24 T cell receptor beta chains below all came from one sample that was sequenced in a study of neurological immune-mediated disorders. TCRdb passed the 5' RACE reads through MiXCR, listing each CDR3 protein once. The table records tens of thousands of distinct CDR3 sequences, around 4.3% of them present only once. Sequencing was carried out using PBMCs. The receptors originated from a woman aged 60-75 years with multiple sclerosis.

This clonotype was seen ten or more times. This chain links TRBV5-1 with TRBJ2-3, with a possible D match to TRBD2 (5 bases). This CDR3 contains 13 residues. The germline CDR1 and CDR2 sequences are SGHRS and YFSETQ. V lost 3 bases to trimming and J lost 2 bases, with 7 bases between them. As DNA, the CDR3 is TGCGCCAGCAGCTCCCGGGACACAGATACGCAGTATTTT. Encoded protein: CASSSRDTDTQYF.

This clonotype was seen at least ten times. The CDR3 nucleotides read TGTGCCAGCAGTTTGACAGGGAATGGCTACACCTTC. Its translation: CASSLTGNGYTF. The chain employs TRBV6-2 or TRBV6-3 and TRBJ1-2, with 7 bases matching TRBD1. After removal of 4 bases from V and 6 bases from J, the junction contained 2 bases not matched to a gene. CDR3 size: 12 residues. Germline V gene data show CDR1 as MNHEY and CDR2 as SVGEGT.

This clonotype was seen at least ten times. The J gene is TRBJ2-2, the V gene TRBV7-2, with 7 positions matching TRBD1. Per germline, CDR1 SGHTA and CDR2 FQGNSA. The trim removed 7 bases at V and 3 bases at J, leaving 11 bases unmatched. The length of the CDR3 is 16 residues. CDR3 protein: CASITQYQGDTGELFF. Here the CDR3 DNA reads TGTGCCAGCATCACCCAATATCAGGGGGACACCGGGGAGCTGTTTTTT.

This clonotype has ten or more counts. The chain joins TRBV3-1 to TRBJ2-1; 7 bases are a match to TRBD2. V shed 4 bases and J 4 bases; nucleotides not matched to a gene: 4. CDR1 and CDR2 from the germline V gene are LGHDT and YNNKEL (reference sequence). The CDR3 extends over 14 amino acids. CDR3 loop: CASSPLGGYNEQFF. The CDR3 DNA follows: TGTGCCAGCAGCCCCCTGGGGGGGTACAATGAGCAGTTCTTC.

This clonotype was recorded at least ten times. This chain joins TRBV20-1 and TRBJ2-7; TRBD2 matches at 7 bases. V lost 2 bases and J lost 0; bases outside the gene matches: 1. From germline, CDR1 is DFQATT and CDR2 SNEGSKA (reference sequence). This CDR3 comprises 13 residues. The DNA of the CDR3 is TGCAGTGCTAGATGGGGGGGCTCCTACGAGCAGTACGTC. Its protein product is CSARWGGSYEQYV.

Sample share makes this clonotype medium-sized. The chain is built from TRBV20-1 and TRBJ1-1; 8 bases are shared with TRBD1. V gave up 6 bases and J gave up 2 bases; unmatched junction bases: 8. The V gene's germline CDR1 is DFQATT and CDR2 SNEGSKA (reference sequence). This CDR3 has 14 amino acids. The CDR3 sequence is CSAAATGVNTEAFF. CDR3 sequence (DNA): TGCAGTGCAGCGGCGACAGGGGTAAACACTGAAGCTTTCTTT.

V and J are TRBV15 and TRBJ1-1, with TRBD1 as a possible D gene (5 bases). This CDR3 comprises 14 residues. V was shortened by 5 bases and J by 6 bases, with 16 bases between the two germline ends. Germline V gene data show CDR1 as LNHNV and CDR2 as YYDKDF (reference sequence). The CDR3 nucleotides read TGTGCCACCAGCGGGGGGAAGATGGGAGCTGAAGCTTTCTTT. As protein: CATSGGKMGAEAFF. Full variable domain (outside the CDR3, taken from reference TRBV15 and TRBJ1-1): DAMVIQNPRYQVTQFGKPVTLSCSQTLNHNVMYWYQQKSSQAPKLLFHYYDKDFNNEADTPDNFQSRRPNTSFCFLDIRSPGLGDTAMYLCATSGGKMGAEAFFGQGTRLTVV.

This clonotype was seen more than once but under ten times. The rearrangement joins TRBV12-3 or TRBV12-4 to TRBJ2-5; the D gene is possibly TRBD2 (5 bases). V lost 1 base to trimming and J lost 2 bases, with 14 bases between them. CDR3 length equals 16 residues. The CDR3 reads CASSLDLGSGQETQYF. The CDR3, as DNA: TGTGCCAGCAGTTTAGATCTTGGGTCGGGGCAAGAGACCCAGTACTTC.

In this sample, this clonotype turned up many times. The chain is built from TRBV5-4 and TRBJ1-1; TRBD1 matches 11 bases. Germline CDR1 is SGHNT and CDR2 is YYREEE (reference sequence). The junction had 3 bases not matched to a gene; V was cut back by 2 bases and J by 9 bases. The CDR3 is 13 amino acids. CDR3 residues: CASSFRTGGQAFF. CDR3 DNA: TGTGCCAGCAGCTTTAGGACAGGGGGCCAAGCTTTCTTT.

The chain uses TRBV12-3 or TRBV12-4 and TRBJ2-2; no firm D call. The CDR3 is made up of 15 amino acids. The V end was cut by 6 bases, the J end by 4 bases, with 15 bases between. The CDR3 DNA is TGTGCCAGCAGATCACCTGCGCTGGCCACCGGGGAGCTGTTTTTT. Translating it yields CASRSPALATGELFF.

This clonotype was recorded a few times. The chain joins TRBV20-1 to TRBJ2-1, with 7 positions matching TRBD2. CDR3 size: 16 residues. V was clipped by 6 bases and J by 9 bases; unmatched bases: 20. Germline CDR1 is DFQATT and CDR2 is SNEGSKA (reference sequence). CDR3 DNA sequence: TGCAGTGCCAAGAGGGCGGGGGACGCCGCCGTCCGTGAGCAGTTCTTC. The encoded protein is CSAKRAGDAAVREQFF.

In its sample, this clonotype is medium-sized (0.01 to 0.1%). The chain is built from TRBV7-2 and TRBJ2-2; no clear D. The CDR3 totals 11 residues. V was cut by 3 bases and J by 7 bases, with 3 bases left in between. Germline assignment: CDR1 SGHTA and CDR2 FQGNSA. CDR3 sequence reads: CASSFVGELFF. The CDR3 DNA sequence: TGTGCCAGCAGCTTCGTCGGGGAGCTGTTTTTT.

This clonotype is medium-sized in the sample. The gene calls are TRBV5-1 and TRBJ2-1; 9 nucleotides agree with TRBD2. This CDR3 spans 15 amino acids. With 4 bases clipped from V and 9 bases from J, the junction kept 11 bases outside the gene matches. Germline V CDR1 and CDR2: SGHRS, YFSETQ. CDR3 loop: CASSGSGGRAGEQFF. As DNA, the CDR3 is TGCGCCAGCAGCGGGTCTGGCGGGAGGGCCGGTGAGCAGTTCTTC. Complete variable domain (other parts from reference TRBV5-1 and TRBJ2-1): KAGVTQTPRYLIKTRGQQVTLSCSPISGHRSVSWYQQTPGQGLQFLFEYFSETQRNKGNFPGRFSGRQFSNSRSEMNVSTLELGDSALYLCASSGSGGRAGEQFFGPGTRLTVL.

This clonotype was seen many times. J is TRBJ2-7 and V is TRBV6-6; TRBD1 or TRBD2 may be the D gene (5 bases each). The CDR3 runs 14 residues. Germline assignment: CDR1 MNHNY and CDR2 SVGAGI (reference sequence). Trimming took 7 bases from V and 2 from J, leaving 15 bases between them. The CDR3 region is CASTMPGATYEQYF. The CDR3 DNA reads as TGTGCCAGCACCATGCCCGGGGCGACCTACGAGCAGTACTTC.

This clonotype occurred many times. The chain links TRBV7-2 to TRBJ2-7, with D possibly TRBD1 on 6 matching bases. CDR1 is SGHTA, CDR2 FQGNSA, per germline. The CDR3 contains 14 residues. With 1 base removed from V and 2 bases from J, the gap between germline ends came to 9 bases. For the CDR3, the DNA is TGTGCCAGCAGCTTAGGGACAGAAACCTACGAGCAGTACTTC. It specifies CASSLGTETYEQYF.

This clonotype was counted at least ten times. The V and J genes are TRBV2 and TRBJ1-2; D remains ambiguous. CDR1 and CDR2 (germline): SNHLY, FYNNEI. Trimming stripped 2 bases from V and 4 bases from J, with 5 bases between. This CDR3 contains 12 residues. In nucleotides, the CDR3 is TGTGCCAGCAGTGAACAGTTCTATGGCTACACCTTC. Translation: CASSEQFYGYTF.

The DNA for the CDR3 is TGTGCCAGTAGTACCCGCAGGGCGGATACGCAGTATTTT. Its translation is CASSTRRADTQYF. The chain couples TRBV19 to TRBJ2-3; possibly TRBD1 for D (5 bases). The CDR3 is made up of 13 amino acids. Germline CDR1 is LNHDA and CDR2 is SQIVND (reference sequence). Trimming shortened V by 4 bases and J by 6 bases, and 11 bases separated the two germline ends. The whole variable domain, remainder taken from reference TRBV19 and TRBJ2-3, is DGGITQSPKYLFRKEGQNVTLSCEQNLNHDAMYWYRQDPGQGLRLIYYSQIVNDFQKGDIAEGYSVSREKKESFPLTVTSAQKNPTAFYLCASSTRRADTQYFGPGTRLTVL.

This clonotype was seen a handful of times. This sequence joins TRBV12-3 or TRBV12-4 and TRBJ2-3, with D possibly matching TRBD2 (6 bases). The CDR3 totals 14 residues. The V end was cut by 7 bases, the J end by 1 base, with 12 bases between. This CDR3 is CASTYGGGTDTQYF. CDR3 DNA sequence: TGTGCCAGCACCTACGGGGGAGGCACAGATACGCAGTATTTT.

This clonotype has more than one count but fewer than ten. The CDR3 sequence: CASRTGTGDEKLFF. For the CDR3, the DNA is TGTGCCAGCAGAACCGGGACAGGGGATGAAAAACTGTTTTTT. The rearrangement uses TRBV12-3 or TRBV12-4 and TRBJ1-4; 10 nucleotides match TRBD1. The CDR3 loop spans 14 amino acids. Germline trimming cut 6 bases from V and 6 bases from J; bases unmatched to any gene: 4.

The CDR3 bases are TGTGCCAGCAGCTCATCAGCGGACAGGGCGGGCACCGGGGAGCTGTTTTTT. It translates to CASSSSADRAGTGELFF. The chain combines TRBV7-3 with TRBJ2-2; 8 bases map to TRBD1. V dropped 4 bases and J dropped 4; count of bases not matched to a gene: 11. Germline V lookup: CDR1 SGHTA, CDR2 FQGTGA. This CDR3 has 17 residues.

This clonotype was picked up many times. The CDR3 nucleotides are TGTGCCAGCAGCCAAGAAGAAGCGGGAGGGATCTACGAGCAGTACGTC. Residues: CASSQEEAGGIYEQYV. The gene calls are TRBV3-1 and TRBJ2-7; TRBD2 agrees at 10 bases. The CDR3 is made up of 16 amino acids. The J segment lost 3 bases and the V segment lost 0 bases, leaving 5 bases of the junction unmatched. Looked up from germline, CDR1 is LGHDT and CDR2 is YNNKEL (reference sequence).

The chain is built from TRBV12-3 or TRBV12-4 and TRBJ1-4; the D is unclear. The CDR3 spans 14 residues. Trimming removed 5 bases from V and 6 bases from J, with 13 bases in between. In DNA form, the CDR3 reads TGTGCCAGCAGTCGGACCGGAGCCTATGAAAAACTGTTTTTT. This codes for CASSRTGAYEKLFF.

This clonotype was counted a few times. This sequence joins TRBV20-1 and TRBJ2-5; 10 bases are a match to TRBD2. This CDR3 contains 14 residues. CDR1 is DFQATT, CDR2 SNEGSKA, per germline (reference sequence). V shed 6 bases, J shed 3 bases, and the junction held 7 bases outside the gene matches. The CDR3 is CSARPGTSEETQYF. Here the CDR3 DNA reads TGCAGTGCCAGGCCCGGGACTAGCGAAGAGACCCAGTACTTC.

In its sample, this clonotype was seen many times. The V gene is TRBV6-2 or TRBV6-3, the J gene TRBJ2-3; 8 bases map to TRBD2. Germline CDR1 and CDR2: MNHEY and SVGEGT. The ends lost 1 base at V and 6 bases at J; junction bases unmatched: 18. CDR3 length: 19 amino acids. CDR3 loop: CASSYFARILAEKTDTQYF. The CDR3, as DNA: TGTGCCAGCAGTTACTTCGCAAGAATACTAGCGGAAAAGACGGATACGCAGTATTTT.